The entry that follows covers one TCR beta chain sequence. Its antigen is undetermined. PCR used 60 Vbeta primers and 13 Jbeta primers. TCRdb keeps only in-frame clones here, not all; method: immunoSEQ multiplex PCR. The sample consists of about 170,000 clones, around 80% of them appearing once. These data belong to a study of cytomegalovirus exposure and HLA in healthy donors. About the study: In a previous analysis, some 110 million unique TCR beta sequences were found from about 190 million T cells. Assignment to the Caucasian-associated ancestry cluster applied to more than 75% of the 350 to 500 genotyped donors. General study findings and limits: Later findings reportedly placed an Asian-associated ancestry cluster below the roughly 730-donor mean for N-insertions. Investigators reported 164 TCR beta chains as tied to cytomegalovirus.

The CDR3 sequence is 17 residues long. V gave up 3 bases and J gave up 1 base; unmatched junction bases: 5. Germline CDR1 LNHDA, CDR2 SQIVND (reference sequence). V gene TRBV19 combines with J gene TRBJ2-6; 8 positions match TRBD2. The specimen was PBMCs. The clonotype originates from a boy between 2 and 10 years old in good health and CMV-seronegative. The CDR3 bases are TGTGCCAGTAGTATGCGCGGGAGGCTGTCTGGGGCCAACGTCCTGACTTTC. Its translation is CASSMRGRLSGANVLTF.